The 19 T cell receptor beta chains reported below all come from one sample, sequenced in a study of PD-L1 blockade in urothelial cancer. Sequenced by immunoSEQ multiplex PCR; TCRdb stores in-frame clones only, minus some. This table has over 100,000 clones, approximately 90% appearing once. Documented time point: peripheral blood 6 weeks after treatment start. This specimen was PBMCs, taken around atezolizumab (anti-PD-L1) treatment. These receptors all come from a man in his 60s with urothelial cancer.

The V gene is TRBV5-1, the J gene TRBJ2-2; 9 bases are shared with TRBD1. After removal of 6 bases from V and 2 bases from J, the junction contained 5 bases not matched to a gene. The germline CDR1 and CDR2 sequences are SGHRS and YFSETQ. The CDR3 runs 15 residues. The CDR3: CASNDRGINTGELFF. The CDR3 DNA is TGCGCCAGCAACGACAGGGGGATTAACACCGGGGAGCTGTTTTTT.

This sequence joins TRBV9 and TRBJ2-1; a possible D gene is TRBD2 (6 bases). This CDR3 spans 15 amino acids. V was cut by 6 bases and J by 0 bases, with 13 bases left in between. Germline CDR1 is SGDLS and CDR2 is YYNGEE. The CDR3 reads CASTPGDGSYNEQFF. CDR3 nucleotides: TGTGCCAGCACCCCGGGGGATGGCTCCTACAATGAGCAGTTCTTC.

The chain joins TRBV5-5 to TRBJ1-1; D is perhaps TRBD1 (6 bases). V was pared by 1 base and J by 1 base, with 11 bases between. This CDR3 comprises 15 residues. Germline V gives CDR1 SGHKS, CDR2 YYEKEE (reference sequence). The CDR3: CASSLNRVQNTEAFF. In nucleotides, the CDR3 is TGTGCCAGCAGCTTGAACAGGGTACAGAACACTGAAGCTTTCTTT.

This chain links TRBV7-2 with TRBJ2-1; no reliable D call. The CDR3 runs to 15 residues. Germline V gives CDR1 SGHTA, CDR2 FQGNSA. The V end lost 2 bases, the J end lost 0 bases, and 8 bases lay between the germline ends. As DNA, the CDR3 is TGTGCCAGCAGCTTATCTTCGAGCTCCTACAATGAGCAGTTCTTC. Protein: CASSLSSSSYNEQFF.

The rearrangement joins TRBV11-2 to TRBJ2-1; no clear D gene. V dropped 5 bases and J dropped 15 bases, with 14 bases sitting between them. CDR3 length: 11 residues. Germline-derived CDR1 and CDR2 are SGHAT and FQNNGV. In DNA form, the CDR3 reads TGTGCCAGCAGCCCGACCGGTCCAGGGTTCTTC. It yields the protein CASSPTGPGFF.

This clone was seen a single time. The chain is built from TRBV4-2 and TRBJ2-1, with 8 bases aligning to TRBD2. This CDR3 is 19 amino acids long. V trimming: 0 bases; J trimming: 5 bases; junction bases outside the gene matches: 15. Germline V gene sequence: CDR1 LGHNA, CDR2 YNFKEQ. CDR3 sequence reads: CASSQDLTSGPRANNEQFF. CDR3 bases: TGTGCCAGCAGCCAAGACCTAACTAGCGGCCCTAGGGCCAACAATGAGCAGTTCTTC.

The CDR3 DNA is TGCGCCAGCAGCTATAAGGGACTAGCGGGAGGGATCGATTCGGGCGAGCAGTACTTC. Translated, it gives CASSYKGLAGGIDSGEQYF. The chain employs TRBV5-1 and TRBJ2-7, with TRBD2 matching over 16 bases. Germline V CDR1 and CDR2: SGHRS, YFSETQ. The CDR3 is 19 residues long. With 3 bases clipped from V and 6 bases from J, the junction kept 15 bases outside the gene matches.

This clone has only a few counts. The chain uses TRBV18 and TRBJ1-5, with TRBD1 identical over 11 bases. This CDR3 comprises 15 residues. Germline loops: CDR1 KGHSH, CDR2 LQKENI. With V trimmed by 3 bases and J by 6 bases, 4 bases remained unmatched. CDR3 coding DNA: TGTGCCAGCTCACCCCCGGGACAGGGGGGTCAGCCCCAGCATTTT. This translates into CASSPPGQGGQPQHF.

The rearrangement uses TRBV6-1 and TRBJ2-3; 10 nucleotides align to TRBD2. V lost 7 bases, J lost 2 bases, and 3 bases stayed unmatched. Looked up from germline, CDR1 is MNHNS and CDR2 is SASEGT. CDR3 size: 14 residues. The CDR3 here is CASMLAGDTDTQYF. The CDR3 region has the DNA TGTGCCAGCATGCTAGCGGGGGACACAGATACGCAGTATTTT.

The CDR3 is CASSFSGGAGTDTQYF. CDR3 DNA sequence: TGTGCCAGCAGCTTCAGCGGGGGGGCCGGTACAGATACGCAGTATTTT. The chain couples TRBV7-2 to TRBJ2-3; 10 bases map to TRBD2. The V segment lost 3 bases and the J segment 3 bases; nucleotides outside the gene matches: 6. The CDR3 has 16 amino acids. Germline assignment: CDR1 SGHTA and CDR2 FQGNSA.

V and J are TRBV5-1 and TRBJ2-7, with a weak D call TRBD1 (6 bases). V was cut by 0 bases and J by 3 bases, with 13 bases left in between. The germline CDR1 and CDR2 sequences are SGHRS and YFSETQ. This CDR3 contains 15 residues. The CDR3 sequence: CASSLDQGLYYEQYF. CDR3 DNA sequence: TGCGCCAGCAGCTTGGACCAGGGGCTTTACTACGAGCAGTACTTC.

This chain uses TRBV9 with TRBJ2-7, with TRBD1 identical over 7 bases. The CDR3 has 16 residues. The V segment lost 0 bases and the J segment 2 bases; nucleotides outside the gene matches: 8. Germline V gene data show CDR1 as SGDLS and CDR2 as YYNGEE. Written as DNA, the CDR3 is TGTGCCAGCAGCGTAGCTACGACAGGGTACCCCTACGAGCAGTACTTC. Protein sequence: CASSVATTGYPYEQYF. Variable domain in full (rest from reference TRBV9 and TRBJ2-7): DSGVTQTPKHLITATGQRVTLRCSPRSGDLSVYWYQQSLDQGLQFLIQYYNGEERAKGNILERFSAQQFPDLHSELNLSSLELGDSALYFCASSVATTGYPYEQYFGPGTRLTVT.

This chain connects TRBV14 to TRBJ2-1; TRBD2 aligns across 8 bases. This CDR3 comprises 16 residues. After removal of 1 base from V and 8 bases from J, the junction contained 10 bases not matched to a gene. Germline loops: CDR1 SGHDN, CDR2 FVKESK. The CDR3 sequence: CASSQVRWTSQHEQFF. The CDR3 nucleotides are TGTGCCAGCAGCCAAGTTCGGTGGACTAGCCAGCATGAGCAGTTCTTC.

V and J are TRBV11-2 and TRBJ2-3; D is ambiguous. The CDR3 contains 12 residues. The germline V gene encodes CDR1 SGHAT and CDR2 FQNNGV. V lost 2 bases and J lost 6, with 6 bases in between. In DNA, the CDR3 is TGTGCCAGCAGCTTAACTATGGATACGCAGTATTTT. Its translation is CASSLTMDTQYF.

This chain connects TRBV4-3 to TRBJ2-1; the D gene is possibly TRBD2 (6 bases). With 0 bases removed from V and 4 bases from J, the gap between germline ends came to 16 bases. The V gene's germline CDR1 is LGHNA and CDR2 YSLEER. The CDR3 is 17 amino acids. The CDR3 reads CASSQDQLAGRYNEQFF. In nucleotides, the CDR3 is TGCGCCAGCAGCCAAGATCAATTGGCGGGACGATACAATGAGCAGTTCTTC.

CDR3 protein: CASSLAGQDYNEQFF. CDR3 DNA sequence: TGTGCCAGCAGCTTGGCGGGACAGGACTACAATGAGCAGTTCTTC. The chain uses TRBV5-5 and TRBJ2-1, with 8 bases lining up with TRBD1. The CDR3 runs 15 residues. V lost 0 bases, J lost 3 bases, and 2 bases stayed unmatched. Germline lookup yields CDR1 SGHKS and CDR2 YYEKEE (reference sequence).

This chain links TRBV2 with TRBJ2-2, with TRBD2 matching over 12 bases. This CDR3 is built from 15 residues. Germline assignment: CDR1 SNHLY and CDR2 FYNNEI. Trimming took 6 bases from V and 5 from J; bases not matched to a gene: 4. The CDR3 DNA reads TGTGCCAGCAGAGCTAGCGGGGGGGGGACCGGGGAGCTGTTTTTT. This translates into CASRASGGGTGELFF.

CDR3 sequence reads: CASSYQETQYF. The CDR3 region has the DNA TGTGCCAGCAGCTACCAAGAGACCCAGTACTTC. This chain uses TRBV2 with TRBJ2-5; no definite D call. CDR1 is SNHLY, CDR2 FYNNEI, per germline. Trimming left V 6 bases short and J 0 bases short, with 2 bases between. The CDR3 runs 11 residues. Supplemented by reference TRBV2 and TRBJ2-5, the full variable domain reads EPEVTQTPSHQVTQMGQEVILRCVPISNHLYFYWYRQILGQKVEFLVSFYNNEISEKSEIFDDQFSVERPDGSNFTLKIRSTKLEDSAMYFCASSYQETQYFGPGTRLLVL.

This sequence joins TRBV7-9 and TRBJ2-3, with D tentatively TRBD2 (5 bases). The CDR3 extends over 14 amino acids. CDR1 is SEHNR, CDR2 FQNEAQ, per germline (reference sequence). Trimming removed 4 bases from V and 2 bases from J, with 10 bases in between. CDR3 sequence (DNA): TGTGCCAGCAGCTACCCGGGATCCACAGATACGCAGTATTTT. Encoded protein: CASSYPGSTDTQYF.